Sequencing of this T cell receptor (beta chain) was carried out in a study of Graves' ophthalmopathy and Graves' hyperthyroidism listed by TCRdb under 2018. At the level of the whole study: Hyperthyroidism was defined as stable when no progression to ophthalmopathy occurred within 18 months of follow-up. The study used TCR beta repertoire signatures to distinguish Graves' ophthalmopathy from Graves' hyperthyroidism and to predict progression to ophthalmopathy. In total, approximately 130 blood samples were TCR-sequenced: roughly 45 ophthalmopathy, over 70 hyperthyroidism and some 17 hyperthyroidism-to-ophthalmopathy patients. To explore V-J signatures that separate ophthalmopathy from hyperthyroidism, a discovery set of about a hundred patients was enrolled, consisting of roughly 45 with ophthalmopathy and some 56 with stable hyperthyroidism. An independent validation cohort was composed of 18 hyperthyroidism patients and around 16 patients who later progressed from hyperthyroidism to ophthalmopathy. In roughly six hyperthyroidism patients, T-cell repertoires of thyroid tissue and blood were compared. Once sampling was done, hyperthyroidism patients were given methimazole at a starting dose of 30 mg daily, while ophthalmopathy patients were given high-dose intravenous methylprednisolone. Study-wide findings and limitations: In validation, the model predicted ophthalmopathy progression with about 71% sensitivity and 72.22% specificity; roughly 11 predicted patients were CT-confirmed with GO in a median of around 6.5 months. The 13-signature model separated ophthalmopathy from stable hyperthyroidism with around 90% sensitivity and around 84% specificity in cross-validation, and 80%/75% in the test set. Most expanded thyroid clonotypes with frequency above 0.001 were also detected in blood, suggesting blood repertoires may reflect the thyroid immune response. Sample size was not predetermined statistically, and investigators were not blinded to group allocation.

About this clonotype: It has no known antigen specificity. No base quality values were provided; no much bigger clone lies one nucleotide off.

Hyperthyroidism patients were newly diagnosed, were aged 18 to 65 years, and had a disease duration under 2 months. Anyone with other autoimmune diseases, uncontrolled infections, pregnancy or lactation was excluded from the study. Diagnosis relied on clinical symptoms, serum thyroxine, TRAb, thyroid ultrasound and orbital computed tomography. Total RNA was extracted with Trizol reagent and quality-checked on an Agilent 2100 Bioanalyzer. The CDR3, cysteine through phenylalanine, is 15 amino acids long. Only the CDR3 portion is preserved as DNA: 45 bases, with reading frame beginning at the first base. The trim is 6 bases for V and 4 bases for J, with a gap of 15 bases between the germline ends. Based on the germline V gene, the CDR1 and CDR2 sequences are SGHVS and FQNEAQ. TCR beta CDR3 regions were amplified from RNA transcripts for repertoire sequencing. The first round was an RT-PCR using HTBI primers with the Qiagen OneStep RT-PCR kit, and this first round was followed by a second-round multiplex PCR, then size selection and purification. Sequencing of the libraries was carried out on an Illumina HiSeq2000 in paired-end mode with 100 bp reads. Per the authors' processing: SOAPnuke was used for read processing, and reads with adapters, uncalled bases, a mean Phred below 15, or no exact constant-primer or identifier match were discarded. High-quality paired reads were merged with COPE v1.2.5. Clonotypes were defined as unique nucleotide sequences and were aligned to IMGT TRB V, D and J references using MiTCR v1.1. The analysis was limited to V-J combinations with a frequency above 0.0001, which together covered about 99% of the repertoires. A TCR clonal expansion and chaos score per V-J combination was defined as the ratio of F50 clonal expansion to chaos observed in the TCRdist matrix. Welch's t-statistics and random forest were used to reduce the features to 10 to 15 V-J combinations, which were then used as input to a naive Bayes classifier. The Morisita-Horn index was used to measure how similar the thyroid and blood repertoires were. Using fastp trimming at Q25 and MiXCR clonotype assembly, TCRdb reanalyzed the public sequencing data and kept in-frame beta chains. Records with the same CDR3 protein are collapsed into one entry carrying the most frequent genes and DNA. For this entry, the V and J calls and clone size follow TCRdb and not the study's own pipeline. This sample lists approximately 1.2 million distinct CDR3 sequences; 35% to 40% were detected once. In total, the top ten clones hold roughly 10% of the sample.

This sequence uses TRBV7-8 and TRBJ2-2; TRBD2 might be the D gene, on 5 matching bases. The TCR sequence derives from an adult man with Graves' hyperthyroidism. Material for sequencing was peripheral blood or thyroid tissue (not recorded which). The DNA sequence is TGTGCCAGCAGGTCAGATAGGGCGGGCACCGGGGAGCTGTTTTTT. This codes for CASRSDRAGTGELFF.